These T cell receptor beta chains were read from a single sample in a study of blood T cell repertoires in COVID-19. Clones were read by immunoSEQ multiplex PCR, and TCRdb kept only the in-frame ones, dropping some. The sample yields approximately 140,000 clones, about 88% seen once. Sequenced material: peripheral blood. These receptors were collected from a human donor with COVID-19, enrolled during active disease. The donor label of this sample is uncertain. CDR3s include the opening cysteine and the closing phenylalanine or tryptophan. A D gene is named only where the DNA matches it firmly. The size field is filled for only some rows; it gives once, few, many or a size class.

clone size	D gene	V gene	J gene	CDR3 protein	CDR3 DNA
.	.	TRBV2	TRBJ2-2	CASAVTNTGELFF	TGTGCCAGCGCGGTTACGAACACCGGGGAGCTGTTTTTT
.	.	TRBV11-2	TRBJ2-7	CASSLSGRALSYEQYF	TGTGCCAGCAGCTTAAGTGGCAGGGCTCTCTCCTACGAGCAGTACTTC
.	TRBD2	TRBV25-1	TRBJ2-3	CASTPASGDTQYF	TGTGCCAGCACCCCAGCTAGCGGGGATACGCAGTATTTT
few	TRBD1	TRBV19	TRBJ1-2	CASTTSGTGGDYGYTF	TGTGCCAGTACCACCTCCGGGACAGGGGGCGATTATGGCTACACCTTC
.	TRBD2	TRBV7-9	TRBJ2-1	CASSPGLAEGDEQFF	TGTGCCAGCAGCCCGGGACTAGCGGAGGGGGATGAGCAGTTCTTC
.	.	TRBV5-1	TRBJ1-6	CASSLFAGDSPLHF	TGCGCCAGCAGCTTGTTCGCCGGAGATTCACCCCTCCACTTT
.	TRBD2	TRBV5-1	TRBJ2-3	CASSLDLAGGPADTQYF	TGCGCCAGCAGCTTGGATTTGGCGGGGGGGCCTGCAGATACGCAGTATTTT
.	.	TRBV15	TRBJ1-2	CATSRDFEGAYGYTF	TGTGCCACCAGCAGAGATTTCGAGGGCGCCTATGGCTACACCTTC
.	TRBD2	TRBV24-1	TRBJ2-2	CATSDLQGLAGATGELFF	TGTGCCACCAGTGATTTGCAAGGCCTAGCGGGAGCCACCGGGGAGCTGTTTTTT
.	.	TRBV24-1	TRBJ1-1	CATSPILGQKDLNTEAFF	TGTGCCACCAGTCCCATTCTCGGACAGAAAGACTTAAACACTGAAGCTTTCTTT
.	TRBD1	TRBV7-2	TRBJ1-2	CASSPDRDYGYTF	TGTGCCAGCAGTCCAGACAGGGACTATGGCTACACCTTC
.	.	TRBV19	TRBJ1-6	CASRDSNSPLHF	TGTGCCAGTAGGGACAGTAATTCACCCCTCCACTTT
.	TRBD1	TRBV11-2	TRBJ1-1	CASSTRQGINTEAFF	TGTGCCAGCAGCACGCGACAGGGTATCAACACTGAAGCTTTCTTT
.	TRBD2	TRBV7-3	TRBJ2-1	CASSVTSGRSDEQFF	TGTGCCAGCAGCGTTACTAGCGGGAGAAGCGATGAGCAGTTCTTC
.	TRBD1	TRBV25-1	TRBJ1-3	CASSEWQGALNTIYF	TGTGCCAGCAGTGAATGGCAGGGGGCTTTAAACACCATATATTTT
.	.	TRBV10-3	TRBJ2-5	CATLSQETQYF	TGTGCCACCCTCTCCCAAGAGACCCAGTACTTC
.	TRBD1	TRBV5-6	TRBJ2-5	CASSRIDRERETQYF	TGTGCCAGCAGCCGAATCGACAGGGAGAGGGAGACCCAGTACTTC
.	.	TRBV23-1	TRBJ1-5	CASSLRQRGSQPQHF	TGCGCCAGCAGTCTCCGGCAGAGAGGAAGCCAGCCCCAGCATTTT
.	.	TRBV7-6	TRBJ1-5	CASSLFAGDGNQPQHF	TGTGCCAGCAGCTTATTTGCGGGGGACGGCAATCAGCCCCAGCATTTT
.	TRBD2	TRBV13	TRBJ2-7	CASSLSGTSGGEQYF	TGTGCCAGCAGCTTATCCGGGACTAGCGGAGGCGAGCAGTACTTC
.	.	TRBV10-3	TRBJ1-4	CAIRPGTNEKLFF	TGTGCCATCCGCCCAGGGACTAATGAAAAACTGTTTTTT
.	TRBD2	TRBV5-4	TRBJ2-7	CASSSGLAGGFNEQYF	TGTGCCAGCAGCAGTGGACTAGCGGGGGGGTTCAACGAGCAGTACTTC
.	TRBD2	TRBV6-5	TRBJ2-3	CASTYGGGYNTQYF	TGTGCCAGCACATACGGCGGGGGATACAATACGCAGTATTTT
.	TRBD2	TRBV5-1	TRBJ2-2	CASSLAVSSGSHTGELFF	TGCGCCAGCAGCTTGGCCGTATCTAGCGGGAGCCACACCGGGGAGCTGTTTTTT
.	TRBD2	TRBV9	TRBJ2-1	CASSVGLAGEGGEQFF	TGTGCCAGCAGCGTCGGACTAGCGGGGGAAGGGGGTGAGCAGTTCTTC
.	TRBD2	TRBV5-4	TRBJ2-1	CASSRGLAGGARGNEQFF	TGTGCCAGCAGTCGAGGACTAGCGGGAGGGGCAAGGGGCAATGAGCAGTTCTTC
.	.	TRBV4-2	TRBJ1-6	CASSHGGVGNSPLHF	TGTGCCAGCAGCCATGGGGGCGTAGGTAATTCACCCCTCCACTTT
.	.	TRBV2	TRBJ1-3	CASTRVGHSGNTIYF	TGTGCCAGCACCCGGGTCGGACACTCTGGAAACACCATATATTTT
.	TRBD2	TRBV6-5	TRBJ2-5	CASRRWRLAGETQYF	TGTGCCAGCAGACGGTGGAGACTAGCGGGAGAGACCCAGTACTTC